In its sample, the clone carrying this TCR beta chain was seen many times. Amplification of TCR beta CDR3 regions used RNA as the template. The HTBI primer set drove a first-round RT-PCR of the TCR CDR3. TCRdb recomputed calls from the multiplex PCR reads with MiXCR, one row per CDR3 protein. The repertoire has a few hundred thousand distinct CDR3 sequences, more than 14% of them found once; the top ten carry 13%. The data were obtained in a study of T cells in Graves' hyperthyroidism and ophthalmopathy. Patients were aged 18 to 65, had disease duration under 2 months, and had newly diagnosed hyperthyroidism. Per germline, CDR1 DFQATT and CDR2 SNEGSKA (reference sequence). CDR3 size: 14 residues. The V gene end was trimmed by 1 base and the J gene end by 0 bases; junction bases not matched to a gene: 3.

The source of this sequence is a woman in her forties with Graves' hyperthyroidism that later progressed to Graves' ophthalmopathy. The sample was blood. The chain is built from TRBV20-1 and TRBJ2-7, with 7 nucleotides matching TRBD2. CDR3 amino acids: CSARGASGSYEQYF. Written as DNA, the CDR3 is TGCAGTGCTAGAGGGGCTAGCGGCTCCTACGAGCAGTACTTC.